This passage covers 4 T cell receptor beta chains from one sample sequenced in a study of blood T cell repertoires in COVID-19. Libraries were prepared by immunoSEQ multiplex PCR; TCRdb keeps only in-frame clonotypes and omits some of them. The data show about 340,000 clones, with over 70% seen just once and under 6.5% held by the top ten. Sequenced input: peripheral blood. The source is a woman aged 45-65 years with COVID-19, enrolled during active disease.

CDR3 loop: CASSWSQGQLNGYTF. DNA for the CDR3: TGCGCCAGCAGCTGGTCACAGGGACAACTCAATGGCTACACCTTC. The chain carries TRBV5-1 and TRBJ1-2; D is possibly TRBD1 (6 bases). The CDR3 spans 15 residues. From germline, CDR1 is SGHRS and CDR2 YFSETQ. V dropped 3 bases and J dropped 6 bases, with 18 bases sitting between them.

The chain couples TRBV19 to TRBJ1-1; D is unclear. This CDR3 spans 14 amino acids. V shed 3 bases and J shed 1 base, with 9 bases lying between them. Germline lookup yields CDR1 LNHDA and CDR2 SQIVND (reference sequence). The CDR3: CASSMNSPNTEAFF. DNA of the CDR3: TGTGCCAGTAGTATGAACTCACCGAACACTGAAGCTTTCTTT.

This clone was counted at least ten times. The V and J genes are TRBV5-5 and TRBJ2-1; D is ambiguous. V was trimmed by 4 bases and J by 4 bases, leaving 12 bases between them. The CDR3 runs 14 residues. The V gene's germline CDR1 is SGHKS and CDR2 YYEKEE (reference sequence). The CDR3 DNA is TGTGCCAGCAGCGACGGAGAGCCTTACAATGAGCAGTTCTTC. Amino acid sequence: CASSDGEPYNEQFF.

The chain employs TRBV18 and TRBJ1-1, with 11 bases identical to TRBD1. V gave up 3 bases and J gave up 5 bases; unmatched junction bases: 8. The CDR3 totals 16 residues. The germline CDR1 and CDR2 sequences are KGHSH and LQKENI. The CDR3 bases are TGTGCCAGCTCACCTCTTACGGGACAGGGGGGTACTGAAGCTTTCTTT. This codes for CASSPLTGQGGTEAFF. Complete variable domain (other parts from reference TRBV18 and TRBJ1-1): NAGVMQNPRHLVRRRGQEARLRCSPMKGHSHVYWYRQLPEEGLKFMVYLQKENIIDESGMPKERFSAEFPKEGPSILRIQQVVRGDSAAYFCASSPLTGQGGTEAFFGQGTRLTVV.